Below are 10 T cell receptor beta chains sequenced from a single sample in a study of vaccination effects on CD4 cells after COVID-19. With the ViraFEST assay, the study expanded antigen-specific CD4+ T cells using viral peptide pools, then sequenced them. Investigators separated out CD4+ T cells once around nine days of culture had passed. Participants got two doses of BNT162b2 or mRNA-1273 vaccine. These receptors are not linked to any known antigen. TCRdb's table, derived via immunoSEQ multiplex PCR, lists solely in-frame clones and lacks some. There are some 22,000 clones in the sample; roughly 80% occur only once, and roughly a quarter lies in the top ten. The sequencing here drew on CD4+ T cells from PBMCs cultured with HCoV-NL63 spike peptides, taken after COVID-19 vaccination. These receptors were collected from a human donor who received a COVID-19 vaccine.

The chain uses TRBV5-1 and TRBJ2-7; TRBD2 might be the D (6 bases). The length of the CDR3 is 14 residues. The ends were cut back, 3 bases at V and 2 bases at J, with 12 bases in the middle. Germline CDR1 reads SGHRS; CDR2 reads YFSETQ. The CDR3 spells CASSSQGGTYEQYF. The CDR3 DNA follows: TGCGCCAGCAGCTCGCAGGGAGGCACCTACGAGCAGTACTTC.

This chain connects TRBV25-1 to TRBJ1-1; D is ambiguous. V was pared by 6 bases and J by 9 bases, with 11 bases between. The germline gives CDR1 MGHDK, CDR2 SYGVNS. The CDR3 totals 11 residues. CDR3 in DNA: TGTGCCAGCAGGGAGGGCGACCAAGCTTTCTTT. Translation: CASREGDQAFF.

This chain joins TRBV29-1 and TRBJ1-2; TRBD1 matches 7 bases. J was trimmed by 2 bases and V by 4 bases; bases with no gene match: 4. The length of the CDR3 is 13 residues. Looked up from germline, CDR1 is SQVTM and CDR2 is ANQGSEA. The CDR3 coding sequence is TGCAGCGTTGGGAGGGGGCGAAACTATGGCTACACCTTC. Translation gives CSVGRGRNYGYTF.

The sample holds one count of this clone. The CDR3 sequence: CASSLEAMGNSPLHF. The DNA of the CDR3 is TGTGCCAGCAGCTTGGAGGCGATGGGGAATTCACCCCTCCACTTT. The J gene is TRBJ1-6, the V gene TRBV5-5, with no clear D. Germline CDR1 and CDR2: SGHKS and YYEKEE (reference sequence). V was shortened by 0 bases and J by 7 bases, with 11 bases between the two germline ends. The CDR3 has 15 amino acids.

The chain carries TRBV5-1 and TRBJ2-7; 7 bases match TRBD1. V was pared by 1 base and J by 3 bases, with 7 bases of the junction left unmatched. Looked up from germline, CDR1 is SGHRS and CDR2 is YFSETQ. CDR3 length: 15 amino acids. The CDR3 DNA reads TGCGCCAGCAGCTTGTCTCAGGGGGTACTCTACGAGCAGTACTTC. Encoded protein: CASSLSQGVLYEQYF.

This clone occurred once. This sequence joins TRBV19 and TRBJ2-2; 8 bases are shared with TRBD1. CDR1 LNHDA and CDR2 SQIVND come from the germline V gene (reference sequence). J gave up 0 bases and V 9 bases, and 6 bases lay outside the gene matches. The CDR3 loop spans 15 amino acids. The CDR3 region has the DNA TGTGCCAGCCGTGCAGGGGGCACGAACACCGGGGAGCTGTTTTTT. It translates to CASRAGGTNTGELFF.

This chain uses TRBV5-6 with TRBJ1-1; D is perhaps TRBD1 (5 bases). In germline, CDR1 is SGHDT, CDR2 YYEEEE. The CDR3 length is 14 residues. V lost 2 bases and J 4 bases, leaving 12 bases between the germline ends. CDR3 protein: CASSFPGGTTEAFF. CDR3 nucleotides: TGTGCCAGCAGCTTCCCAGGAGGGACCACTGAAGCTTTCTTT.

This sequence joins TRBV6-1 and TRBJ2-3; maybe TRBD2 (5 bases). From germline, CDR1 is MNHNS and CDR2 SASEGT. V gave up 3 bases and J gave up 1 base, with 11 bases separating them. CDR3 size: 15 residues. In DNA, the CDR3 is TGTGCCAGCAGTGAGATGGCGCGGGGCACAGATACGCAGTATTTT. This gives the protein CASSEMARGTDTQYF.

This chain connects TRBV25-1 to TRBJ1-3; D not resolved. The V end was cut by 2 bases, the J end by 0 bases, with 5 bases between. This CDR3 comprises 14 residues. The germline V gene has CDR1 MGHDK and CDR2 SYGVNS. CDR3 in amino acids: CASSEGYSGNTIYF. The CDR3 DNA reads TGTGCCAGCAGTGAAGGATACTCTGGAAACACCATATATTTT.

V gene TRBV5-8 combines with J gene TRBJ1-4; D is perhaps TRBD1 (5 bases). The CDR3 consists of 12 residues. V was trimmed by 4 bases and J by 7 bases, leaving 8 bases between them. Germline values: CDR1 SGHTS, CDR2 YDEGEE. DNA for the CDR3: TGTGCCAGCAGCCGGGACGGTGAAAAACTGTTTTTT. Translated: CASSRDGEKLFF.